The source of this T cell receptor beta chain is a study of blood T cell repertoires in COVID-19. About the study: COVID-19 samples, acute and convalescent, were from the United States, Italy and Spain. Nucleic acid was either cDNA or gDNA, and it came from T cells, B-cell-depleted T cells, or PBMCs.

Authors' processing steps: Estimation of nucleated cell counts was performed using reference gene primer amplification. Clones were read by immunoSEQ multiplex PCR, and TCRdb kept only the in-frame ones, dropping some. That table furnishes V, J and clone size, whereas the DNA furnished D and trimming. This sample has over 65,000 clones, with roughly three quarters found just once. Germline CDR1 is SEHNR and CDR2 is FQNEAQ (reference sequence). The ends were cut back, 2 bases at V and 4 bases at J, with 17 bases in the middle. There are 16 residues in the CDR3. V and J are TRBV7-9 and TRBJ1-2, with a tentative D call TRBD1 (5 bases). Sequencing used peripheral blood. The clonotype originates from a human donor in a cohort sampled during active COVID-19. The CDR3: CASSLSSTAGSYGYTF. CDR3 sequence (DNA): TGTGCCAGCAGCTTATCGTCGACAGCGGGAAGCTATGGCTACACCTTC.